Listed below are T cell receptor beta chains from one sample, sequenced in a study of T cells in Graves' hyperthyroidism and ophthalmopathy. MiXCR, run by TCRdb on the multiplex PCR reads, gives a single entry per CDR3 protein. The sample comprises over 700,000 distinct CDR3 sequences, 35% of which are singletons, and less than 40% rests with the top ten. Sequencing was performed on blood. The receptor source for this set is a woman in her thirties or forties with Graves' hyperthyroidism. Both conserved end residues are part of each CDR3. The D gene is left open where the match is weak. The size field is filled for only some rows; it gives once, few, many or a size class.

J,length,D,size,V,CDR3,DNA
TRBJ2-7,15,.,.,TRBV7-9,CASSLVSGESYEQYF,TGTGCCAGCAGCTTAGTTTCGGGGGAGTCCTACGAGCAGTACTTC
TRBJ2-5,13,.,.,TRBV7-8,CASSLRDSETQYF,TGTGCCAGCTCACTCCGGGACTCGGAGACCCAGTACTTC
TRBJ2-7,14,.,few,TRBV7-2,CASSLGGGNDEQYF,TGTGCCAGCAGCTTGGGAGGGGGCAACGACGAGCAGTACTTC
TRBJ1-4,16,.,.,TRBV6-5,CASSSTRTGGEEKLFF,TGTGCCAGCAGTTCTACCAGGACTGGCGGGGAGGAAAAACTGTTTTTT
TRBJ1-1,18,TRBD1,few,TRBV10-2,CASGEGTGTGFIGTEAFF,TGCGCCAGCGGTGAGGGAACCGGGACAGGGTTTATAGGAACTGAAGCTTTCTTT
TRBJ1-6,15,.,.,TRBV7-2,CASSQEGVYGSPLHF,TGTGCCAGCAGCCAAGAGGGGGTTTATGGATCACCCCTCCACTTT
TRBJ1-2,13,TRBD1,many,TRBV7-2,CASRGGIGYGYTF,TGTGCCAGCAGAGGGGGCATCGGCTATGGCTACACCTTC
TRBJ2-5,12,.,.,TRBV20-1,CSYEGPQETQYF,TGCAGTTACGAGGGGCCCCAAGAGACCCAGTACTTC
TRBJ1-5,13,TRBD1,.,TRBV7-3,CASRSNRGQPQHF,TGTGCCAGCAGATCAAACAGGGGACAGCCCCAGCATTTT
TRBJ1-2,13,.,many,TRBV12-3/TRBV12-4,CASSLGSAGGYTF,TGTGCCAGCAGTTTAGGATCGGCGGGTGGCTACACCTTC
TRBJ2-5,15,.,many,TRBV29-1,CSVVLASPSLETQYF,TGCAGCGTTGTCCTAGCGAGCCCGTCGCTAGAGACCCAGTACTTC
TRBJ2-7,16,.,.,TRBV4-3,CASTPRHGDFPYEQYF,TGCGCCAGCACCCCAAGACACGGAGATTTCCCCTACGAGCAGTACTTC
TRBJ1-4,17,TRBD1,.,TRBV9,CASSVRDRGPRGEKLFF,TGTGCCAGCAGCGTCCGGGACAGGGGGCCAAGAGGTGAAAAACTGTTTTTT
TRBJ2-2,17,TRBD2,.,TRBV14,CASSGTSGGALAGELFF,TGTGCCAGCAGCGGGACTAGCGGGGGGGCATTAGCCGGGGAGCTGTTTTTT
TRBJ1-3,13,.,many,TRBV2,CASTRLAGNTIYF,TGTGCCAGCACCAGGCTCGCTGGAAACACCATATATTTT
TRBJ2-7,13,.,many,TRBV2,CASSLRDHYEQYF,TGTGCCAGCAGCCTACGGGACCACTACGAGCAGTACTTC
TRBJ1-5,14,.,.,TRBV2,CASSPGISNQPQRF,TGTGCCAGCAGTCCTGGTATTAGCAATCAGCCCCAGCGTTTT
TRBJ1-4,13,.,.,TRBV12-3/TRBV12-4,CASSFGGSEKLFF,TGTGCCAGCAGTTTTGGAGGTTCCGAAAAACTGTTTTTT
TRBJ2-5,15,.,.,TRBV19,CASRRSGAGVETQYF,TGTGCCAGTAGACGATCGGGGGCAGGGGTGGAGACCCAGTACTTC
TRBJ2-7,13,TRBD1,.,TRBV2,CASVGTGRYEQYF,TGTGCCAGCGTCGGGACAGGGAGGTACGAGCAGTACTTC
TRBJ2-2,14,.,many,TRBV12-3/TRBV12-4,CASSLWQNTGELFF,TGTGCCAGCAGTTTGTGGCAGAACACCGGGGAGCTGTTTTTT
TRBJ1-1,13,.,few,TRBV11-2,CASSLSMDTEAFF,TGTGCCAGCAGCTTATCTATGGACACTGAAGCTTTCTTT
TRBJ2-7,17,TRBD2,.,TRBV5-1,CASSLGPSGRGFYEQYF,TGCGCCAGCAGCTTAGGTCCTAGCGGGAGGGGATTCTACGAGCAGTACTTC
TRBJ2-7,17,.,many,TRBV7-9,CASSLTVWRGYSYEQYF,TGTGCCAGCAGCTTAACGGTCTGGAGGGGATACTCCTACGAGCAGTACTTC
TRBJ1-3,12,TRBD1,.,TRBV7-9,CASSLEDRALYF,TGTGCCAGCAGCTTAGAGGACAGGGCCTTATATTTT
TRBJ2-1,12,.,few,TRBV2,CASRILAAEQFF,TGTGCCAGCAGGATACTAGCTGCTGAGCAGTTCTTC
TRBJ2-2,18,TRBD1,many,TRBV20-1,CSARGPHGTGYATGELFF,TGCAGTGCTAGAGGCCCGCACGGGACAGGGTATGCGACCGGGGAGCTGTTTTTT
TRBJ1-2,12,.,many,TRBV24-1,CATSDIGTGYTF,TGTGCCACCAGTGATATTGGGACAGGCTACACCTTC
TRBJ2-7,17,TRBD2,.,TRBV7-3,CASSQDGRTSGTYEQYF,TGCGCCAGCAGCCAAGATGGGCGGACTAGCGGGACCTACGAGCAGTACTTC
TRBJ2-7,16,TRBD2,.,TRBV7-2,CASSLTGTSGAEEQYF,TGTGCCAGCAGCTTAACAGGGACTAGCGGGGCAGAAGAGCAGTACTTC
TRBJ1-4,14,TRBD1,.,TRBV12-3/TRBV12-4,CASRWDRDDEKLFF,TGTGCCAGCAGATGGGACAGGGACGATGAAAAACTGTTTTTT
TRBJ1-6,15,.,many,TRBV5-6,CASSLRVPANSPLHF,TGTGCCAGCAGCTTGCGGGTTCCTGCTAATTCACCCCTCCACTTT
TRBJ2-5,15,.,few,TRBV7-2,CAWSVVAGPAETQYF,TGTGCCTGGAGTGTCGTTGCAGGGCCGGCAGAGACCCAGTACTTC
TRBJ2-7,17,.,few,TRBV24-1,CATSDSSGFFSGYEQYF,TGTGCCACCAGTGATTCCAGCGGGTTTTTCTCAGGCTACGAGCAGTACTTC
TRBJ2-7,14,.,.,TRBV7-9,CASSLREDSYEQYF,TGTGCCAGCAGTCTCAGAGAAGACAGTTACGAGCAGTACTTC
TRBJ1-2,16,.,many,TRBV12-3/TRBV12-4,CASSQSVGGGGNGYTF,TGTGCCAGCAGCCAAAGCGTAGGGGGTGGGGGGAATGGCTACACCTTC
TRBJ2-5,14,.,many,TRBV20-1,CSAKARSYQETQYF,TGCAGTGCTAAAGCGCGCTCGTACCAAGAGACCCAGTACTTC
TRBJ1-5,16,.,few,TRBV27,CASSLYRDGSNQPQHF,TGTGCCAGCAGTTTATACAGGGATGGAAGCAATCAGCCCCAGCATTTT
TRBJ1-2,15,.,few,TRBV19,CASKRGDGVRAGYTF,TGTGCCAGTAAAAGGGGGGACGGGGTAAGGGCTGGCTACACCTTC
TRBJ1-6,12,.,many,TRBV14,CASSHMSSPLHF,TGTGCCAGCAGCCATATGTCCTCACCCCTCCACTTT
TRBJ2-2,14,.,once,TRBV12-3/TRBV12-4,CASSLKGSVGELSF,TGTGCCAGCAGTTTAAAAGGGTCGGTCGGGGAGCTGTCTTTT
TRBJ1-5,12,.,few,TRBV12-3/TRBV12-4,CASSLPPEPQHF,TGTGCCAGCAGCTTACCGCCGGAGCCCCAGCATTTT
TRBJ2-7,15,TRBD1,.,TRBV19,CASSPMTGASNEQYF,TGTGCCAGTAGTCCGATGACAGGGGCCTCCAACGAGCAGTACTTC
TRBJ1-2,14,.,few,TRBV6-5,CASSYDASRGGYTF,TGTGCCAGCAGTTACGATGCCTCTCGGGGTGGCTACACCTTC
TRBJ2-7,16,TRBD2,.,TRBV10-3,CAISGGGTSGYYEQYF,TGTGCCATCAGTGGGGGGGGGACTAGCGGGTACTACGAGCAGTACTTC
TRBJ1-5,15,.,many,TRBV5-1,CASSLGDTLNQPQHF,TGCGCCAGCAGCTTGGGGGACACCCTCAATCAGCCCCAGCATTTT
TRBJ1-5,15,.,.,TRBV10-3,CASSPSRLPNQPQHF,TGTGCCAGCAGTCCATCGAGGCTCCCCAATCAGCCCCAGCATTTT
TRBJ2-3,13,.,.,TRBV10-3,CAAGMTGTDTQYF,TGTGCCGCCGGTATGACGGGCACAGATACGCAGTATTTT
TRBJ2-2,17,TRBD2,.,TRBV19,CASSGSGSYVGTGELFF,TGTGCCAGTAGTGGGAGCGGGAGTTACGTTGGAACCGGGGAGCTGTTTTTT
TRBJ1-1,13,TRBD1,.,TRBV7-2,CASTLGTVTEAFF,TGTGCCAGCACCCTCGGGACAGTCACTGAAGCTTTCTTT
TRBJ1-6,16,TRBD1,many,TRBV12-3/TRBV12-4,CASSPDRGFSNSPLHF,TGTGCCAGCAGTCCAGACAGGGGATTCAGTAATTCACCCCTCCACTTT
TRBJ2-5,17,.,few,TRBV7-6,CASSLVTPGGLGETQYF,TGTGCCAGCAGCTTAGTTACCCCAGGGGGGCTAGGAGAGACCCAGTACTTC
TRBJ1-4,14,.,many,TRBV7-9,CASSFYQGNEKLFF,TGTGCCAGCAGCTTCTACCAGGGGAATGAAAAACTGTTTTTT
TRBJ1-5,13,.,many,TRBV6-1,CASREPSGQPQHF,TGTGCCAGCAGGGAACCGTCAGGACAGCCCCAGCATTTT
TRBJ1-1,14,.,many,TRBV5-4,CASSQDSQNTEAFF,TGTGCCAGCAGCCAGGACAGTCAGAACACTGAAGCTTTCTTT